The next 18 T cell receptor beta chains were all read from a single sample in a study of shared clonotypes between healthy human individuals. Sequenced by immunoSEQ multiplex PCR; TCRdb stores in-frame clones only, minus some. The repertoire holds about 2 million clones, with 85% to 95% as singletons. Sequences were obtained from naive CD4+ T cells sorted from blood. Described subset: CD45RA+ positively selected. The receptors derive from a man between 18 and 35 years old in good health.

The chain carries TRBV18 and TRBJ1-3; tentatively, D is TRBD1 (5 bases). Deletions cut 1 base from V and 0 bases from J, with 10 bases between. Germline V CDR1 and CDR2: KGHSH, LQKENI. This CDR3 spans 16 amino acids. This CDR3 is CASSPQAGSSGNTIYF. For the CDR3, the DNA is TGTGCCAGCTCACCACAGGCAGGGTCCTCTGGAAACACCATATATTTT.

The rearrangement uses TRBV14 and TRBJ2-7; TRBD1 is a possible D gene (5 bases). The CDR3 has 16 residues. From germline, CDR1 is SGHDN and CDR2 FVKESK. V lost 4 bases and J lost 2, with 18 bases in between. The CDR3 DNA reads as TGTGCCAGCAGCCCCATTGGGGCAGGGATACCCTACGAGCAGTACTTC. The encoded protein is CASSPIGAGIPYEQYF.

As regards this clone: Distinct nucleotide sequences in the sample also encode this CDR3. The chain recombines TRBV7-9 with TRBJ1-2; D unresolved. Germline lookup yields CDR1 SEHNR and CDR2 FQNEAQ (reference sequence). Trimming took 3 bases from V and 2 from J, leaving 7 bases between them. This CDR3 is built from 13 residues. The CDR3 coding sequence is TGTGCCAGCAGCTTCGGCCAGAACTATGGCTACACCTTC. Encoded protein: CASSFGQNYGYTF.

The chain recombines TRBV28 with TRBJ2-1; D is perhaps TRBD1 or TRBD2 (5 bases each). The V and J ends lost 3 bases and 16 bases respectively, with 13 bases between them. The CDR3 is 11 residues long. Germline V gene data show CDR1 as MDHEN and CDR2 as SYDVKM. The CDR3 here is CASSLGRTEFF. Written as DNA, the CDR3 is TGTGCCAGCAGTTTGGGACGGACGGAATTCTTC.

V gene TRBV2 combines with J gene TRBJ1-6; D ambiguous. The CDR3 sequence is 14 residues long. Germline assignment: CDR1 SNHLY and CDR2 FYNNEI. Trimming pared 5 bases from V and 11 bases from J, leaving 16 bases between. DNA of the CDR3: TGTGCCAGCAGTAGATTGGAAAACGGAGCACCCCTCCACTTT. Its protein product is CASSRLENGAPLHF.

The rearrangement links TRBV5-1 to TRBJ2-1; D might be TRBD1 (6 bases). The V and J ends lost 0 bases and 3 bases respectively, with 16 bases between them. From germline, CDR1 is SGHRS and CDR2 YFSETQ. This CDR3 contains 17 residues. The CDR3 is CASSLGGRGGFYNEQFF. As DNA, the CDR3 is TGCGCCAGCAGCTTGGGGGGGCGCGGTGGCTTCTACAATGAGCAGTTCTTC.

The chain is built from TRBV11-2 and TRBJ2-7; D is possibly TRBD1 (6 bases). CDR3 length: 15 amino acids. CDR1 and CDR2 (germline): SGHAT, FQNNGV. V was clipped by 1 base and J by 6 bases, with 16 bases between them. The CDR3 DNA reads TGTGCCAGCAGCTTAGTCATCAGGGTAGGGGGCGAGCAGTACTTC. The encoded protein is CASSLVIRVGGEQYF.

The J gene is TRBJ2-5, the V gene TRBV30; TRBD2 is a possible D gene (6 bases). Germline V gene data show CDR1 as GTSNPN and CDR2 as SVGIG (reference sequence). This CDR3 has 19 residues. The V end was cut by 8 bases, the J end by 2 bases, with 33 bases between. In DNA form, the CDR3 reads TGTGCCCGTTTAATTATCCCCTCTGGGAGGACAATGGAACAAGAGACCCAGTACTTC. Translated: CARLIIPSGRTMEQETQYF.

This chain connects TRBV6-6 to TRBJ2-7, with D possibly being TRBD2 (5 bases). V was trimmed by 8 bases and J by 3 bases, leaving 14 bases between them. This CDR3 has 13 residues. Germline V lookup: CDR1 MNHNY, CDR2 SVGAGI (reference sequence). The CDR3 region is CASSRGLDYEQYF. The DNA for the CDR3 is TGTGCCAGCTCCCGAGGGTTGGACTACGAGCAGTACTTC.

V and J are TRBV4-1 and TRBJ1-5, with a tentative D call TRBD1 (5 bases). Trimming shortened V by 7 bases and J by 0 bases, and 19 bases separated the two germline ends. The germline V gene encodes CDR1 MGHRA and CDR2 YSYEKL. The CDR3 sequence is 17 residues long. This CDR3 is CASTRVWLGDSNQPQHF. CDR3 DNA sequence: TGCGCCAGCACCCGAGTCTGGTTAGGGGATAGCAATCAGCCCCAGCATTTT.

The chain has TRBV7-8 and TRBJ2-7; the D call may be TRBD1 or TRBD2 (5 bases each). Trimming stripped 7 bases from V and 2 bases from J, with 18 bases between. The CDR3 covers 15 residues. Germline V gene sequence: CDR1 SGHVS, CDR2 FQNEAQ. For the CDR3, the DNA is TGTGCCAGCACCTCCGAGGGGAGAACGGCCTACGAGCAGTACTTC. Translated: CASTSEGRTAYEQYF.

The J gene is TRBJ2-1, the V gene TRBV7-2; TRBD1 aligns across 7 bases. The CDR3 consists of 19 residues. After removal of 5 bases from V and 0 bases from J, the junction contained 16 bases not matched to a gene. Germline CDR1 and CDR2: SGHTA and FQGNSA. CDR3 region: CASSAARTGLLSSYNEQFF. DNA of the CDR3: TGTGCCAGCAGCGCAGCGAGGACAGGTCTTTTGAGCTCCTACAATGAGCAGTTCTTC. Full variable domain (missing parts from reference TRBV7-2 and TRBJ2-1): GAGVSQSPSNKVTEKGKDVELRCDPISGHTALYWYRQSLGQGLEFLIYFQGNSAPDKSGLPSDRFSAERTGGSVSTLTIQRTQQEDSAVYLCASSAARTGLLSSYNEQFFGPGTRLTVL.

The gene calls are TRBV2 and TRBJ2-1, with D maybe TRBD2 (6 bases). The germline CDR1 and CDR2 sequences are SNHLY and FYNNEI. The germline V and J ends were trimmed by 8 bases and 12 bases, with 14 bases remaining between them. The CDR3 totals 11 residues. DNA for the CDR3: TGTGCCAGCCGGCTTGCGGAGGGGCAGTTCTTC. Translation: CASRLAEGQFF.

This chain connects TRBV6-5 to TRBJ2-1; no clear D gene. The CDR3 sequence is 14 residues long. Trimming stripped 8 bases from V and 8 bases from J, with 19 bases between. Germline V gene data show CDR1 as MNHEY and CDR2 as SVGAGI. CDR3 amino acids: CASALGGMVDEQFF. CDR3 coding DNA: TGTGCCAGCGCCCTTGGCGGCATGGTGGATGAGCAGTTCTTC.

This chain connects TRBV10-2 to TRBJ2-7, with TRBD1 identical over 8 bases. This CDR3 is built from 14 residues. The V gene end was trimmed by 1 base and the J gene end by 3 bases; junction bases not matched to a gene: 2. Germline V gene data show CDR1 as WSHSY and CDR2 as SAAADI. The CDR3 region is CASSEYGQGYEQYF. CDR3 DNA: TGCGCCAGCAGTGAGTACGGACAGGGCTACGAGCAGTACTTC.

This clone was seen once. The V call is TRBV4-3, the J call TRBJ1-2, with D possibly matching TRBD1 (5 bases). V was trimmed by 0 bases and J by 3 bases, leaving 8 bases between them. The length of the CDR3 is 14 residues. Germline CDR1 and CDR2: LGHNA and YSLEER. CDR3 nucleotides: TGCGCCAGCAGCCAAGATGACAGATACTATGGCTACACCTTC. Translated: CASSQDDRYYGYTF.

Comment on this clone: Other nucleotide sequences in the sample specify the same CDR3. V gene TRBV7-3 combines with J gene TRBJ2-3; no firm D call. Trimming shortened V by 3 bases and J by 5 bases, and 9 bases separated the two germline ends. CDR3 size: 13 residues. The germline V gene encodes CDR1 SGHTA and CDR2 FQGTGA. The CDR3 DNA follows: TGTGCCAGCAGCTTGCCCGGGTTAGATACGCAGTATTTT. Its protein is CASSLPGLDTQYF.

This clone was counted once. This chain uses TRBV27 with TRBJ1-5, with D tentatively TRBD1 (5 bases). The CDR3 spans 16 residues. CDR1 is MNHEY and CDR2 is SMNVEV in the germline V gene (reference sequence). Deletions cut 4 bases from V and 2 bases from J, with 15 bases between. The chain's CDR3 is CASSSRQGSGNQPQHF. For the CDR3, the DNA is TGTGCCAGCAGTTCCAGGCAGGGTTCAGGCAATCAGCCCCAGCATTTT.